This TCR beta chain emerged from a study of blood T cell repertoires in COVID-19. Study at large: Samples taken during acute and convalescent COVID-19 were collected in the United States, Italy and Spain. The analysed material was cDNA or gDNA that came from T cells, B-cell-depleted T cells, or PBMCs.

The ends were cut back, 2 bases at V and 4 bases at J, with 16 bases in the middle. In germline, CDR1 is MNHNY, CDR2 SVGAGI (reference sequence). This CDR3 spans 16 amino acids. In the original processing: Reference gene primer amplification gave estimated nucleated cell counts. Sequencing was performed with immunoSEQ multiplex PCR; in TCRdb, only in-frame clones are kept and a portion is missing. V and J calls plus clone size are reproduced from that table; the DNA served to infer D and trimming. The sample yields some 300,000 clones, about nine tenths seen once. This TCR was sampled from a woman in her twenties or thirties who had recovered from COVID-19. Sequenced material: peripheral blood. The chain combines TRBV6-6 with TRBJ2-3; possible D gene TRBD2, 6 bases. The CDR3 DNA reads TGTGCCAGCAGTTACGTTGGAGGGGAGTCGGCAGATACGCAGTATTTT. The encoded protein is CASSYVGGESADTQYF.